This is a list of T cell receptor beta chains from one sample in a study of T cells in Graves' hyperthyroidism and ophthalmopathy. TCRdb re-called the multiplex PCR reads with MiXCR, one entry per CDR3 protein. The sample contains over 200,000 distinct CDR3 sequences, 13% to 15% of which appear only once. Specimen: blood. These TCRs come from a woman between 35 and 50 years old with Graves' hyperthyroidism that later progressed to Graves' ophthalmopathy. The CDR3 runs from the conserved cysteine through the conserved F or W. D genes are given only for firm matches. Some rows have no size entry. The others give once, few or many, or a class for an expanded clone.

D: TRBD2
J: TRBJ2-5
V: TRBV11-2
size: many
DNA: TGTGCCAGCAGCTCGGGACTAGCGGCGGAGACCCAGTACTTC
CDR3: CASSSGLAAETQYF

D: NA
J: TRBJ2-7
V: TRBV30
size: NA
DNA: TGTGCCGTCCCCAACGTCGCCGGGCGGGGAGCGTGCGAGCAGTACTTC
CDR3: CAVPNVAGRGACEQYF

D: TRBD2
J: TRBJ2-7
V: TRBV20-1
size: many
DNA: TGCAGTGCCCTGCAAGGAGCGGGGACTTTCGAGCAGTACTTC
CDR3: CSALQGAGTFEQYF

D: TRBD1
J: TRBJ2-1
V: TRBV5-1
size: many
DNA: TGCGCCAGCAGCGAAGGGACAGGCTTGAATGAGCAGTTCTTC
CDR3: CASSEGTGLNEQFF

D: TRBD1
J: TRBJ1-1
V: TRBV30
size: many
DNA: TGTGCCTGGAGATTTGGACAGGGGTCTGAAGCTTTCTTT
CDR3: CAWRFGQGSEAFF

D: NA
J: TRBJ1-5
V: TRBV7-9
size: NA
DNA: TGTGCCAGCAGTCGCGATAGCAATCAGCCCCATCATTTT
CDR3: CASSRDSNQPHHF

D: TRBD1
J: TRBJ1-5
V: TRBV18
size: NA
DNA: TGTGCCAGCTCACCCGGGACAGCAGTAGGTCAGCCCCAGCATTTT
CDR3: CASSPGTAVGQPQHF

D: TRBD1
J: TRBJ2-1
V: TRBV28
size: many
DNA: TGTGCCAGCAGTTTATCGGGGACAGGGCTTCCTGAGCAGTTCTTC
CDR3: CASSLSGTGLPEQFF

D: NA
J: TRBJ2-3
V: TRBV3-1
size: NA
DNA: TGTGCCAGCAGCCAAGATGAATCAGGGGAGGGCACAGATACGCAGTATTTT
CDR3: CASSQDESGEGTDTQYF

D: NA
J: TRBJ2-3
V: TRBV20-1
size: many
DNA: TGCAGTGCTGTCCCGACAGCCACAGATACGCAGTATTTT
CDR3: CSAVPTATDTQYF

D: TRBD2
J: TRBJ2-7
V: TRBV18
size: NA
DNA: TGTGCCAGCTCACCCCAAAACTCCGGACTAGCGGGGGCATACTACGAGCAGTACTTC
CDR3: CASSPQNSGLAGAYYEQYF

D: TRBD1
J: TRBJ1-6
V: TRBV30
size: many
DNA: TGTGCCTGGAGTACAGGACAGGGGTCTTCACCCCTCCACTTT
CDR3: CAWSTGQGSSPLHF

D: NA
J: TRBJ2-5
V: TRBV11-3
size: many
DNA: TGTGCCAGCAGTCGCTTCCAAGAGACCCAGTACTTC
CDR3: CASSRFQETQYF

D: NA
J: TRBJ2-7
V: TRBV28
size: many
DNA: TGTGCCAGCAGTTTAGGAGGGAAGAGACTCTACGAGCAGTACTTC
CDR3: CASSLGGKRLYEQYF

D: NA
J: TRBJ2-3
V: TRBV29-1
size: many
DNA: TGCAGCGCCGAGGGTGGGGTAGGGGCAGATACGCAGTATTTT
CDR3: CSAEGGVGADTQYF

D: TRBD1
J: TRBJ1-3
V: TRBV7-9
size: many
DNA: TGTGCCAGCAGGCCCCCGGGACAGGGGCCCCCCCGCTCTGGAAACACCATATATTTT
CDR3: CASRPPGQGPPRSGNTIYF

D: TRBD2
J: TRBJ2-1
V: TRBV6-1
size: many
DNA: TGTGCCAGCAATGGACTAGCGGGACGCTTGAACAATGAGCAGTTCTTC
CDR3: CASNGLAGRLNNEQFF

D: TRBD2
J: TRBJ2-7
V: TRBV7-8
size: many
DNA: TGTGCCAGCAGCCTCCTCCTAGCGGGAACCCACGAGCAGTACTTC
CDR3: CASSLLLAGTHEQYF

D: TRBD1
J: TRBJ1-4
V: TRBV2
size: many
DNA: TGTGCCAGCAGTGTGGACAGGGGGATTGCAACTAATGAAAAACTGTTTTTT
CDR3: CASSVDRGIATNEKLFF

D: NA
J: TRBJ2-5
V: TRBV10-1
size: few
DNA: TGCGCCAGCAGTGAAGGGAAGACCCAGTACTTC
CDR3: CASSEGKTQYF

D: NA
J: TRBJ2-7
V: TRBV7-9
size: many
DNA: TGTGCCAGCAGCTTAGCGGGGGGGGCGACCTACGAGCAGTACTTC
CDR3: CASSLAGGATYEQYF

D: NA
J: TRBJ2-1
V: TRBV19
size: NA
DNA: TGTGCCAGTAGAACTTCAGATTACAATGAGCAGTTCTTC
CDR3: CASRTSDYNEQFF

D: NA
J: TRBJ2-2
V: TRBV20-1
size: few
DNA: TGCAGTGCTAGAGGTTACGGGACTGGGGCCGGGGAGCTGTTTTTT
CDR3: CSARGYGTGAGELFF

D: NA
J: TRBJ2-1
V: TRBV7-9
size: many
DNA: TGTGCCAGCAGCCCTTTTCTAGCGTCACCCAAGTATGAGCAGTTCTTC
CDR3: CASSPFLASPKYEQFF

D: NA
J: TRBJ2-5
V: TRBV5-1
size: few
DNA: TGCGCCAGCAGCTTGGACGCCTTCGAGGAGACCCAGTACTTC
CDR3: CASSLDAFEETQYF

D: NA
J: TRBJ2-1
V: TRBV19
size: many
DNA: TGTGCCAGTAGTATTAAGATCGGCTCCTACAATGAGCAGTTCTTC
CDR3: CASSIKIGSYNEQFF

D: TRBD2
J: TRBJ2-7
V: TRBV14
size: many
DNA: TGTGCCAGCAGCCAAGAGACTAGCGGGAGGGCCCCCCACTCCTACGAGCAGTACTTC
CDR3: CASSQETSGRAPHSYEQYF

D: NA
J: TRBJ1-1
V: TRBV2
size: NA
DNA: TGTGCCAGCAGTGAAGTCGGAAGGGTGGGCACTGAAGCTTTCTTT
CDR3: CASSEVGRVGTEAFF

D: TRBD2
J: TRBJ2-7
V: TRBV30
size: few
DNA: TGTGCCTGGAGTGATTGGACTAGCGGACCCTACGAGCAGTACTTC
CDR3: CAWSDWTSGPYEQYF

D: TRBD1
J: TRBJ2-5
V: TRBV12-3/TRBV12-4
size: NA
DNA: TGTGCCAGCAGTCCCGGGACAGGGGGCGCCCAGACCCAGTACTTC
CDR3: CASSPGTGGAQTQYF

D: NA
J: TRBJ2-5
V: TRBV28
size: NA
DNA: TGTGCCAGCAGTTTAGTCGGGGGACCCCAAGAGACCCAGTACTTC
CDR3: CASSLVGGPQETQYF